The TCR beta chain under discussion was sequenced for a study of T-cell reconstitution after alpha-beta-depleted transplantation in children. Whole-study findings and limits: Newly produced T cells mostly provided counts and TCRbeta diversity after one year, as hyperexpanded clones declined. There were reportedly several hundred expanded graft clones from which alpha-beta T cells came about two months after transplant.

For TCRbeta, the library was prepared with unique molecular identifiers. MiXCR was run by TCRdb on the PCR reads, yielding one entry per CDR3 protein. The sample has approximately 500,000 distinct CDR3 sequences; 27% are singletons. With respect to this clonotype: Antigen specificity is unknown.

This CDR3 region has 14 residues. The V and J ends lost 6 bases and 6 bases, in that order; junction bases with no gene match: 9. Per the germline V gene, CDR1 is SGHRS and CDR2 is YFSETQ. V usage is TRBV5-1 and J usage is TRBJ1-2; 9 bases match TRBD1. Sequencing was performed on PBMCs, taken before TCRalphabeta/CD19-depleted stem cell transplant. The TCR sequence derives from a boy under three years old with Wiskott-Aldrich syndrome, due to receive a stem cell transplant. The CDR3 is CASTGDRAMDGYTF. As DNA, the CDR3 is TGCGCCAGCACCGGGGACAGGGCGATGGATGGCTACACCTTC. The variable domain in full, with the rest retrieved from reference TRBV5-1 and TRBJ1-2, is KAGVTQTPRYLIKTRGQQVTLSCSPISGHRSVSWYQQTPGQGLQFLFEYFSETQRNKGNFPGRFSGRQFSNSRSEMNVSTLELGDSALYLCASTGDRAMDGYTFGSGTRLTVV.